This note documents a single T cell receptor beta chain sequence. This sample stems from a study of blood T cell repertoires in COVID-19. The length of the CDR3 is 17 residues. CDR1 is MNHEY and CDR2 is SVGEGT in the germline V gene. V lost 2 bases and J 3 bases, leaving 20 bases between the germline ends. TCRdb keeps only in-frame clones here, not all; method: immunoSEQ multiplex PCR. Here the sample spans more than 300,000 clones, more than 70% being singletons. The chain joins TRBV6-2 or TRBV6-3 to TRBJ2-7; weak D call: TRBD1 (6 bases). Material for sequencing was peripheral blood. The TCR was taken from a woman aged 65 to 85 with COVID-19, enrolled during active disease. The DNA for the CDR3 is TGTGCCAGCAGTTACCCCAGACAGGCCGGCGGCTACTACGAGCAGTACTTC. Its translation: CASSYPRQAGGYYEQYF.